This TCR beta chain was captured by sequencing in a study of cytomegalovirus exposure and HLA in healthy donors. Germline V CDR1 and CDR2: SGHVS, FQNEAQ. The V and J ends lost 3 bases and 3 bases respectively, with 15 bases between them. This CDR3 spans 15 amino acids. Primers included in the PCR were 60 Vbeta and 13 Jbeta primers. The data were produced by immunoSEQ multiplex PCR, yet TCRdb's version contains in-frame clones alone and is incomplete. The sample yields about 130,000 clones, about 72% seen once. Sequenced input: PBMCs. The V call is TRBV7-8, the J call TRBJ2-7, with D perhaps matching TRBD1 (6 bases). The sequence was collected from a female donor in good health and CMV-seronegative. CDR3 in DNA: TGTGCCAGCAGCTTTAAAAAGGGGGACCACTACGAGCAGTACTTC. This codes for CASSFKKGDHYEQYF.